This T cell receptor (beta chain) was profiled in a study of blood T cell repertoires in COVID-19. Across the study: Sources were T cells, B-cell-depleted T cells, or PBMCs; the material itself was cDNA or gDNA.

TCRdb's table, derived via immunoSEQ multiplex PCR, lists solely in-frame clones and lacks some. The table lists around 220,000 clones, about nine tenths of them singletons, with roughly 6.3% in the top ten. Germline V CDR1 and CDR2: LGHNA, YNFKEQ. The CDR3 contains 17 residues. V was clipped by 2 bases and J by 2 bases, with 15 bases between them. Participants were placed into cohorts based on the clinical history they reported. The sample taken for sequencing was PBMCs or T cells enriched from blood (not recorded which). The receptor was isolated from a woman aged 25-40 years with acute COVID-19. This rearrangement joins TRBV4-2 to TRBJ2-2; D uncertain. CDR3 sequence: CASSQRGKANNTGELFF. The CDR3 nucleotides are TGTGCCAGCAGCCAAAGAGGAAAGGCCAACAACACCGGGGAGCTGTTTTTT.